This TCR beta chain was identified in a study of blood T cell repertoires in COVID-19. At the level of the study: Some COVID-19 samples were acute and others convalescent; all came from the United States, Italy and Spain. From T cells, B-cell-depleted T cells, or PBMCs came the material, which was cDNA or gDNA.

V shed 4 bases and J 4 bases; nucleotides not matched to a gene: 17. CDR3 size: 19 residues. In germline, CDR1 is SGHRS, CDR2 YFSETQ. Data came from immunoSEQ multiplex PCR; TCRdb stores just in-frame clones and leaves some out. The table records a few hundred thousand clones, around nine tenths of them present only once. Participants were placed into cohorts based on the clinical history they reported. Sequenced input: PBMCs or T cells enriched from blood (not recorded which). This sequence joins TRBV5-1 and TRBJ2-2; 9 positions match TRBD2. This clonotype originated in a woman between 45 and 60 years old who had recovered from COVID-19. DNA of the CDR3: TGCGCCAGCAGCCTGGACCCTGCGGGAGGGGGAGTTAGCACCGGGGAGCTGTTTTTT. Its protein is CASSLDPAGGGVSTGELFF.